This T cell receptor (beta chain) was captured in a study of tumor-infiltrating lymphocytes in primary liver carcinoma. Looking at the study overall: All patients, whether men or women, fell within 30 to 69 years of age.

This CDR3 spans 15 amino acids. CDR1 and CDR2 from the germline V gene are MNHNS and SASEGT. As for this clonotype: Germline and junction disagree at one end, which may indicate a read error.

For each extraction, RNA and DNA were obtained together from 20-30 mg of unsorted bulk tissue. Reverse transcription of roughly 0.5 ug total RNA with a constant-region primer produced TCR beta cDNA. Slightly modified ARM-PCR served as the procedure for the TCR beta libraries. These libraries came from three rounds of nested multiplex PCR. The first two PCR rounds used TRBV1-TRBV30 primers with a Cbeta primer, nine to eleven cycles each. Using its own MiXCR run on the multiplex PCR reads, TCRdb lists one record per CDR3 protein. The top ten clones hold roughly 25% of a sample with just under 55,000 distinct CDR3 sequences, about 80% of them seen once.

This rearrangement joins TRBV6-1 to TRBJ1-5; the D gene is possibly TRBD1 (5 bases). This clonotype was sampled from a man aged 35 to 55 with primary liver carcinoma and hepatitis B virus infection. The source material was liver tumor tissue from sampling region 2. The sample's subset: tumor region T2, inferior pole. This CDR3 reads CATLPQGGSNQAQHF. The CDR3 DNA sequence: TGTGCCACCCTCCCTCAGGGAGGCAGCAATCAGGCCCAGCATTTT.